The 6 T cell receptor beta chains below were found in one sample sequenced in a study of blood T cells in healthy people across ages. The authors ran a second PCR of about 6 to 11 cycles using a sample-barcoded 5' primer and a J-beta primer mix. One entry per CDR3 protein, called by TCRdb with MiXCR from the 5' RACE reads. The sample shows 800,000 to 950,000 distinct CDR3 sequences, under 35% of them seen only once. The same sample was also studied in work on T cells of mothers and their children.

The sequenced sample was blood. The receptors shown here come from a middle-aged woman in good health.

As for this clonotype: A much larger clonotype is one base distant, so this may be a read error. The chain couples TRBV10-3 to TRBJ1-2, with D unclear. CDR3 length: 13 amino acids. In germline, CDR1 is ENHRY, CDR2 SYGVKD. In DNA form, the CDR3 reads TGTGTCATCAGTGATGGAGTTAACTATGGCTACACCTTC. Residues: CVISDGVNYGYTF.

With regard to this clonotype: Sequence at one end of the junction differs from germline and may be a read error. The chain uses TRBV6-2 or TRBV6-3 and TRBJ2-3; no clear D. CDR3 size: 13 residues. CDR1 MNHEY and CDR2 SVGEGT come from the germline V gene. CDR3 nucleotide sequence: TGTGTCAGCAGGTACGACATCACAGATACGCAGTATTTT. Protein product: CVSRYDITDTQYF.

This sequence joins TRBV7-2 and TRBJ1-3; D gene uncertain. This CDR3 comprises 14 residues. Deletions cut 5 bases from V and 1 base from J, with 9 bases between. The germline V gene has CDR1 SGHTA and CDR2 FQGNSA. For the CDR3, the DNA is TGTGCCAGCAGCCGAGTGGGTTCTGGAAACACCATATATTTT. It codes for CASSRVGSGNTIYF.

The genes are TRBV5-1 and TRBJ1-1, with a possible D match to TRBD1 (5 bases). Looked up from germline, CDR1 is SGHRS and CDR2 is YFSETQ. This CDR3 comprises 15 residues. V shed 0 bases and J shed 3 bases, with 12 bases lying between them. The CDR3 loop reads CASSLGWGMDTEAFF. Written as DNA, the CDR3 is TGCGCCAGCAGCTTGGGATGGGGCATGGACACTGAAGCTTTCTTT.

The rearrangement uses TRBV11-2 and TRBJ2-1; 8 bases map to TRBD2. Germline CDR1 and CDR2: SGHAT and FQNNGV. This CDR3 spans 19 amino acids. The V segment lost 0 bases and the J segment 6 bases; nucleotides outside the gene matches: 16. CDR3 in DNA: TGTGCCAGCAGCTTAGATCGAGGGCCTGGACTGGCGGGGGGCAATGAGCAGTTCTTC. Amino acids: CASSLDRGPGLAGGNEQFF.

This clonotype was counted a few times. The genes are TRBV13 and TRBJ2-1; no definite D call. Deletions cut 6 bases from V and 1 base from J, with 4 bases between. CDR1 and CDR2 (germline): PRHDT, FYEKMQ (reference sequence). This CDR3 comprises 12 residues. CDR3 DNA: TGTGCCAGCAGGTTTTCCTACAATGAGCAGTTCTTC. This encodes CASRFSYNEQFF.